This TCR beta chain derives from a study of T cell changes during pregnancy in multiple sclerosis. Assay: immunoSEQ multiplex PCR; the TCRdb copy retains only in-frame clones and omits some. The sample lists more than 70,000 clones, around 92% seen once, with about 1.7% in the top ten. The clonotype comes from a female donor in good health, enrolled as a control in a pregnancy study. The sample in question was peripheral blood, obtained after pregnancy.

The CDR3 DNA reads TGTGCCAGCAGCGTGGGAGCATTGGACAGAAGCACAGATACGCAGTATTTT. Encoded protein: CASSVGALDRSTDTQYF. The V and J genes are TRBV9 and TRBJ2-3; TRBD1 might be the D (6 bases). The germline V gene encodes CDR1 SGDLS and CDR2 YYNGEE. V was pared by 2 bases and J by 0 bases, with 16 bases between. CDR3 length: 17 residues. Full variable domain (rest looked up from reference TRBV9 and TRBJ2-3): DSGVTQTPKHLITATGQRVTLRCSPRSGDLSVYWYQQSLDQGLQFLIQYYNGEERAKGNILERFSAQQFPDLHSELNLSSLELGDSALYFCASSVGALDRSTDTQYFGPGTRLTVL.